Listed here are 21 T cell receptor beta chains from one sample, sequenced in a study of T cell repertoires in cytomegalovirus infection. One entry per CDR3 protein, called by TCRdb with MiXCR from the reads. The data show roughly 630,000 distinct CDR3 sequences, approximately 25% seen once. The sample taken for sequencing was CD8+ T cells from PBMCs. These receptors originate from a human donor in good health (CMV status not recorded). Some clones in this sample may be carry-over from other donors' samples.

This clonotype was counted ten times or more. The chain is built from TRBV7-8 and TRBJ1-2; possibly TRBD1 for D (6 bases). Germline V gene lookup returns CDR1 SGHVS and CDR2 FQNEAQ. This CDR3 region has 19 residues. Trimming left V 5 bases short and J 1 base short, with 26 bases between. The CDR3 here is CASSEPHKDRRKFNYGYTF. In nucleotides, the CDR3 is TGTGCCAGCAGCGAGCCCCACAAGGACAGACGAAAATTTAACTATGGCTACACCTTC.

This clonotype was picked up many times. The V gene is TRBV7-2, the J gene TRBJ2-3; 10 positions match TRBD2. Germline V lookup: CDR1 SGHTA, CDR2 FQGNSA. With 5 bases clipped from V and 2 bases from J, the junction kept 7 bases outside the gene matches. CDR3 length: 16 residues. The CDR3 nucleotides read TGTGCCAGCAGCGCGCTAGCGGGGGCTTACACAGATACGCAGTATTTT. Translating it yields CASSALAGAYTDTQYF.

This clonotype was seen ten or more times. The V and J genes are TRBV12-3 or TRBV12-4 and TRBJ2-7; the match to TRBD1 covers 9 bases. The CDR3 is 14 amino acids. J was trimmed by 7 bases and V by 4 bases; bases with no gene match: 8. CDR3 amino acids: CASSSGQGMEEQYF. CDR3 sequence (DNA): TGTGCCAGCAGTTCGGGACAGGGAATGGAGGAGCAGTACTTC.

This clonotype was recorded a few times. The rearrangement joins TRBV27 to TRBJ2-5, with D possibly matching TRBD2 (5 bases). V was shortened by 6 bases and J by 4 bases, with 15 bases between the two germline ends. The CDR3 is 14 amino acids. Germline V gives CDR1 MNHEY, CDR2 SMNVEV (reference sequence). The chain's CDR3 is CASSRDPRGETQYF. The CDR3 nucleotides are TGTGCCAGCAGCCGAGACCCACGGGGAGAGACCCAGTACTTC.

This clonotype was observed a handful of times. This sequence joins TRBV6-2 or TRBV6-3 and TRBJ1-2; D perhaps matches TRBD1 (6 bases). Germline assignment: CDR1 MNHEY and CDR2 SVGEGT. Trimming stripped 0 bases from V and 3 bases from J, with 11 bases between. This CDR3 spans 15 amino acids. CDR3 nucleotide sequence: TGTGCCAGCAGTTACTCGAAGTCAGGGGACTATGGCTACACCTTC. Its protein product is CASSYSKSGDYGYTF.

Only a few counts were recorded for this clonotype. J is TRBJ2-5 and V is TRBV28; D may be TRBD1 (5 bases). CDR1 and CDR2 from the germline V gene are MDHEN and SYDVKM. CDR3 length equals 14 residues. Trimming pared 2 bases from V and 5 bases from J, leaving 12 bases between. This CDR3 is CASSLAGFDETQYF. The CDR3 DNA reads TGTGCCAGCAGTTTAGCAGGGTTCGATGAGACCCAGTACTTC.

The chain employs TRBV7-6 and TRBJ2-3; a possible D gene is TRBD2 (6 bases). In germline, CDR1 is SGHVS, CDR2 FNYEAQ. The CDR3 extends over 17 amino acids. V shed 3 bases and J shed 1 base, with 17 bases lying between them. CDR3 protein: CASSFRDSIAGTDTQYF. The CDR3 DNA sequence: TGTGCCAGCAGCTTCCGGGACTCCATTGCTGGCACAGATACGCAGTATTTT. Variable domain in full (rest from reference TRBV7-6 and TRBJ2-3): GAGVSQSPRYKVTKRGQDVALRCDPISGHVSLYWYRQALGQGPEFLTYFNYEAQQDKSGLPNDRFSAERPEGSISTLTIQRTEQRDSAMYRCASSFRDSIAGTDTQYFGPGTRLTVL.

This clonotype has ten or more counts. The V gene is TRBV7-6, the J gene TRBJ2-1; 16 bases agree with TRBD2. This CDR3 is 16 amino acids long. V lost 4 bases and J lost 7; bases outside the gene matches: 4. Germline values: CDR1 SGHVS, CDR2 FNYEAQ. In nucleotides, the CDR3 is TGTGCCAGCAGCTACGGGACTAGCGGGGGGGTTAATGAGCAGTTCTTC. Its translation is CASSYGTSGGVNEQFF.

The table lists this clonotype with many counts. The CDR3 loop reads CASTLGYNEQFF. CDR3 in DNA: TGTGCCAGCACTTTGGGGTACAATGAGCAGTTCTTC. J is TRBJ2-1 and V is TRBV12-3 or TRBV12-4; unclear D gene. There are 12 residues in the CDR3. The ends were cut back, 7 bases at V and 4 bases at J, with 8 bases in the middle.

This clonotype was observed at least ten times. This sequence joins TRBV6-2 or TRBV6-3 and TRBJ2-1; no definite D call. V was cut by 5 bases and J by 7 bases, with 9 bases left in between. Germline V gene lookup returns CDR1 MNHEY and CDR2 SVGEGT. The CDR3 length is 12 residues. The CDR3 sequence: CASSPHMNEQFF. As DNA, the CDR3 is TGTGCCAGCAGTCCCCATATGAATGAGCAGTTCTTC.

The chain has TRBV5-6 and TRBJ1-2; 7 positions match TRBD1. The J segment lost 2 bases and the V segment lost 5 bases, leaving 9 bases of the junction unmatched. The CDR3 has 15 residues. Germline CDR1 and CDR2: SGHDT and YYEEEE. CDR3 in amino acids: CASSSGQPLNYGYTF. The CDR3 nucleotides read TGTGCCAGCAGTTCGGGACAGCCTTTAAACTATGGCTACACCTTC.

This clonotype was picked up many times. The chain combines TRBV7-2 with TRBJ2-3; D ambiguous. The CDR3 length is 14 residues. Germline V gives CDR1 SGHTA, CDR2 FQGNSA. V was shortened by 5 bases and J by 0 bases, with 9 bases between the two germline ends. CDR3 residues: CASSPSPSTDTQYF. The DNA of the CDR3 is TGTGCCAGCAGCCCTTCCCCTAGCACAGATACGCAGTATTTT.

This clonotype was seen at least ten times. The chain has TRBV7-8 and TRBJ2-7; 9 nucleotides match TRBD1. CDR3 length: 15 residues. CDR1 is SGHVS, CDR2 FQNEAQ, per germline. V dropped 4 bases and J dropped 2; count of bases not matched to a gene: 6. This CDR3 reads CASSSPGTGPYEQYV. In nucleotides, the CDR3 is TGTGCCAGCAGCTCCCCCGGGACAGGGCCCTACGAGCAGTACGTC.

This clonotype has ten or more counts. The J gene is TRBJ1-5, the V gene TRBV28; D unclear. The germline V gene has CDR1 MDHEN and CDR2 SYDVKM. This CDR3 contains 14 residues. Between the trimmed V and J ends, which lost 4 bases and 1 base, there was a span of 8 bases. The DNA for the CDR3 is TGTGCCAGCAGTTGGACGGAGAGCAATCAGCCCCAGCATTTT. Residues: CASSWTESNQPQHF.

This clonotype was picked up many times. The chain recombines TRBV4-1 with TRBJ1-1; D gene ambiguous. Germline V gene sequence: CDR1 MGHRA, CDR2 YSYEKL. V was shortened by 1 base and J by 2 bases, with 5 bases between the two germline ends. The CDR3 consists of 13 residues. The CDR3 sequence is CASSQAGNTEAFF. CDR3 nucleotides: TGCGCCAGCAGCCAAGCTGGAAACACTGAAGCTTTCTTT.

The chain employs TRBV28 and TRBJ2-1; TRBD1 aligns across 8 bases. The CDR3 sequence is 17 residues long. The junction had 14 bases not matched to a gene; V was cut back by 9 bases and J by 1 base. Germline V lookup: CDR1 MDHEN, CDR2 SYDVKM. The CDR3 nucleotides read TGTGCCAGTCAGGGGGCGTTGGGTGTTGGTTCCTACAATGAGCAGTTCTTC. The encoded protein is CASQGALGVGSYNEQFF.

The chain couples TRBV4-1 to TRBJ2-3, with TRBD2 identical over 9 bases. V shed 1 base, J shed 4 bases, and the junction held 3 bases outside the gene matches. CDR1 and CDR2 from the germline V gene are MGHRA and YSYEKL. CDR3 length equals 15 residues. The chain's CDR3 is CASSQVASGADTQYF. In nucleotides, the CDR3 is TGCGCCAGCAGCCAAGTGGCTAGCGGGGCAGATACGCAGTATTTT.

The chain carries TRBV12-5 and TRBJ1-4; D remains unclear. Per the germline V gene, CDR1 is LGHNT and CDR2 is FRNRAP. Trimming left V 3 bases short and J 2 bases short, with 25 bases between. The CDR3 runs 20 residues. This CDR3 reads CASGFRLQRRQPPTNEKLFF. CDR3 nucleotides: TGTGCTAGTGGTTTCCGACTACAGAGGAGGCAACCTCCGACTAATGAAAAACTGTTTTTT.

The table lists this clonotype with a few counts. The CDR3 DNA follows: TGTGCCAGCAGTTTCTTCGGGGGGACGACCGGGGAGCTGTTTTTT. Encoded protein: CASSFFGGTTGELFF. The V and J genes are TRBV28 and TRBJ2-2; 7 nucleotides match TRBD2. The germline V gene has CDR1 MDHEN and CDR2 SYDVKM. The CDR3 spans 15 residues. The V segment lost 3 bases and the J segment 5 bases; nucleotides outside the gene matches: 6.

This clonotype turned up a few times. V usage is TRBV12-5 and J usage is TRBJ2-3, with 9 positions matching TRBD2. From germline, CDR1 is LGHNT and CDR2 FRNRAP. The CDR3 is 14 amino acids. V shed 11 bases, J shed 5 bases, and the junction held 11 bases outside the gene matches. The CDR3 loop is CAGRAGGAGDTQYF. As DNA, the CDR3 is TGTGCTGGGCGAGCGGGGGGCGCGGGAGATACGCAGTATTTT.

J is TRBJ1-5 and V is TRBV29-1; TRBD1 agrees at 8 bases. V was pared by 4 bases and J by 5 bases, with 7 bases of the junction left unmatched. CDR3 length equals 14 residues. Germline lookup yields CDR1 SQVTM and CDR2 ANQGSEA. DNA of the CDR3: TGCAGCGTTGCCGGACAGGGAAGTTATCAGCCCCAGCATTTT. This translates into CSVAGQGSYQPQHF.